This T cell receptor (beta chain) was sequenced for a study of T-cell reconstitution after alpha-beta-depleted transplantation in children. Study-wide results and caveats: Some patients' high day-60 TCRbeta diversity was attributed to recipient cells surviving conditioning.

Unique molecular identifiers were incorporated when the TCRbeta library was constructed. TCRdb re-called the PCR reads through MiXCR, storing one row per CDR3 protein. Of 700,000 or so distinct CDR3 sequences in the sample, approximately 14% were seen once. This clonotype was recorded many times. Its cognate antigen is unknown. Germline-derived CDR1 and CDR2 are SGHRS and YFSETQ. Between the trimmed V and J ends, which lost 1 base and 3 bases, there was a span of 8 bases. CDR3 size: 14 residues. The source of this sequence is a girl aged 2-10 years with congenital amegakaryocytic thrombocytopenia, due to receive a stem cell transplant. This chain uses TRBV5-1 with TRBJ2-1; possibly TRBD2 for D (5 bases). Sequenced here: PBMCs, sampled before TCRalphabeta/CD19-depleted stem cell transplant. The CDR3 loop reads CASSLNAGYNEQFF. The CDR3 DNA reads TGCGCCAGCAGCTTGAATGCGGGCTACAATGAGCAGTTCTTC. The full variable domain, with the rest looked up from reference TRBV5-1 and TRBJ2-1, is KAGVTQTPRYLIKTRGQQVTLSCSPISGHRSVSWYQQTPGQGLQFLFEYFSETQRNKGNFPGRFSGRQFSNSRSEMNVSTLELGDSALYLCASSLNAGYNEQFFGPGTRLTVL.